Listed below are T cell receptor beta chains from one sample, sequenced in a study of shared clonotypes between healthy human individuals. Profiled with immunoSEQ multiplex PCR; TCRdb holds only in-frame clones, not every one. The table lists some 1 million clones, roughly 75% of them singletons, with about 1.5% in the top ten. Sequenced input: memory CD4+ T cells sorted from blood. The receptors stem from a man aged 18 to 35 in good health. Each CDR3 is given without its conserved first and last residue. A D gene is named only where the DNA matches it firmly. Rows give clone size only sometimes, using once, few, many, or a class for an expanded clone.

V	size	J	D	CDR3
TRBV4-1	.	TRBJ1-1	.	ASSQDPGRGNTEAF
TRBV25-1	.	TRBJ2-1	TRBD2	ASSDRGGGAYNEQF
TRBV2	.	TRBJ1-1	.	ASRVDRMNTEAF
TRBV10-2	few	TRBJ2-5	TRBD2	ASSPGGAGRETQY
TRBV19	.	TRBJ2-3	.	ASSTLGADTQY
TRBV16	.	TRBJ2-2	.	ASSQGSNTGELF
TRBV5-1	.	TRBJ2-2	TRBD2	ASSLELAANTGELF
TRBV7-7	.	TRBJ2-2	.	ASSLDNTGELF
TRBV19	once	TRBJ1-4	.	ASSTWKSIGTNEKLF
TRBV11-2	many	TRBJ2-7	.	ASSFGGISSYEQY
TRBV30	.	TRBJ1-2	.	AWSRAGANYGYT
TRBV12-5	.	TRBJ1-1	.	ASGLVPKQARDTEAF
TRBV7-9	few	TRBJ1-2	TRBD1	ASSYWDRVDGYT
TRBV2	.	TRBJ1-1	.	ASSEGPPTRMNTEAF
TRBV5-3	once	TRBJ2-3	.	ARSSLGGTQY
TRBV27	.	TRBJ1-1	.	ASSLLAGANTEAF
TRBV4-1	.	TRBJ1-2	.	ASSQDPLAGGDGYT
TRBV5-1	.	TRBJ2-5	.	ASSITGQETQY
TRBV7-3	once	TRBJ2-1	TRBD2	ASSPASGGLNEQF
TRBV30	once	TRBJ2-5	.	AWGAGKFETQY
TRBV5-1	.	TRBJ2-5	.	ASSSTRELETQY
TRBV11-2	.	TRBJ2-5	.	ASSPNGVEAQY
TRBV27	many	TRBJ1-4	.	ASGRTATNEKLF
TRBV10-3	few	TRBJ2-6	.	AISESADSGANVLT
TRBV19	.	TRBJ2-7	.	ASSLGPATRYGQY
TRBV11-2	.	TRBJ2-3	.	ASSLTGAFTDTQY
TRBV6-1	.	TRBJ1-1	.	ASSELNTEAF
TRBV29-1	.	TRBJ2-1	.	RKKRWGFDEQF
TRBV2	once	TRBJ2-7	TRBD2	ASSDRLAERYEQY
TRBV28	.	TRBJ2-7	.	ASREQGSEEQY
TRBV28	.	TRBJ1-6	TRBD1	ASSPRTGTNSPLH
TRBV28	.	TRBJ1-5	TRBD1	ASSLRGLRVSHQPQH
TRBV18	.	TRBJ1-2	.	ASSPSQEGGYT
TRBV7-6	.	TRBJ2-3	TRBD1	ASSLGQGRDTQY
TRBV19	.	TRBJ2-1	TRBD2	ASSRSSGSVNEQF
TRBV30	.	TRBJ1-5	.	AWAKGGDQPQH
TRBV19	few	TRBJ2-3	.	ASSTPEVSTDTQY
TRBV5-1	.	TRBJ2-3	TRBD2	ASSLSGDRTDTQY
TRBV9	.	TRBJ1-2	.	ASSVAADTNYGYT
TRBV5-5	.	TRBJ2-2	.	ASSASVNTGELF
TRBV19	.	TRBJ1-2	TRBD1	ASSTAGGGYYGYT
TRBV14	.	TRBJ2-6	TRBD1	ASSQAEKPTGFLT
TRBV5-5	.	TRBJ2-7	TRBD1	ASSIQGGPYEQY
TRBV20-1	.	TRBJ2-1	.	SVHRYNEQF
TRBV27	many	TRBJ2-5	TRBD1	ASSLGQGVRETQY
TRBV9	few	TRBJ2-7	TRBD2	ASSVEAGVGYEQY
TRBV6-1	.	TRBJ1-2	TRBD1	ASSVGQTNYGYT
TRBV4-3	.	TRBJ1-4	TRBD1	ASSRGGGPEKLF
TRBV7-2	.	TRBJ1-6	.	ASSPGPITNSPLH
TRBV2	few	TRBJ2-2	TRBD2	ASSAGGPTGELF
TRBV9	few	TRBJ2-2	.	ASSVGEGANTGELF
TRBV27	.	TRBJ1-2	.	ASSSLTGTNYGYT